This T cell receptor beta chain appears in the sequencing data of a study of T-cell reconstitution after alpha-beta-depleted transplantation in children. With 5 bases clipped from V and 0 bases from J, the junction kept 16 bases outside the gene matches. From germline, CDR1 is KGHSH and CDR2 LQKENI. CDR3 length: 19 amino acids. This clonotype was detected a few times. Researchers prepared the TCRbeta library using unique molecular identifiers, the study reports. Each CDR3 protein gets one entry after TCRdb re-called the PCR reads with MiXCR. The repertoire holds approximately 350,000 distinct CDR3 sequences, 10% to 15% seen once, with around 4.1% in the top ten.

This clonotype originated in a human donor who donated a stem cell graft to a child with Fanconi anemia. The sequences come from PBMCs, collected from the stem cell graft. The gene calls are TRBV18 and TRBJ1-3; 7 bases line up with TRBD1. CDR3 bases: TGTGCCAGCTCAGCGACGGGACAGTCAAGGGGCAGCTCTGGAAACACCATATATTTT. It translates to CASSATGQSRGSSGNTIYF.